Presented here are 5 T cell receptor beta chains from one specimen sequenced in a study of blood T cell repertoires in COVID-19. Produced via immunoSEQ multiplex PCR; TCRdb's table is partial and in-frame only. Here the sample spans roughly 81,000 clones, about 88% being singletons. Sequenced sample: peripheral blood. The receptors were sampled from a man in his forties or fifties with acute or convalescent COVID-19.

This clone was counted a single time. V and J are TRBV11-2 and TRBJ2-1, with D possibly being TRBD2 (6 bases). Germline loops: CDR1 SGHAT, CDR2 FQNNGV. The CDR3 is 15 residues long. Trimming left V 5 bases short and J 2 bases short, with 13 bases between. The CDR3 is CASSLPPGAYNEQFF. CDR3 nucleotides: TGTGCCAGCAGCCTTCCACCGGGAGCCTACAATGAGCAGTTCTTC.

The chain carries TRBV30 and TRBJ1-1, with TRBD1 matching 8 bases. The J segment lost 5 bases and the V segment lost 1 base, leaving 9 bases of the junction unmatched. Germline-derived CDR1 and CDR2 are GTSNPN and SVGIG (reference sequence). This CDR3 contains 15 residues. CDR3 nucleotides: TGTGCCTGGAGTGCCCCCACTACAGGGGGGACTGAAGCTTTCTTT. Translating gives CAWSAPTTGGTEAFF.

The chain couples TRBV18 to TRBJ2-5; TRBD2 aligns across 8 bases. The CDR3 is 15 residues long. Trimming cost V 3 bases and J 4 bases; bases outside gene matches: 7. The V gene's germline CDR1 is KGHSH and CDR2 LQKENI. This CDR3 reads CASSPAGGTLETQYF. The CDR3 nucleotides are TGTGCCAGCTCACCGGCGGGGGGCACGTTAGAGACCCAGTACTTC. The variable domain in full, completed from reference TRBV18 and TRBJ2-5, reads NAGVMQNPRHLVRRRGQEARLRCSPMKGHSHVYWYRQLPEEGLKFMVYLQKENIIDESGMPKERFSAEFPKEGPSILRIQQVVRGDSAAYFCASSPAGGTLETQYFGPGTRLLVL.

V and J are TRBV5-5 and TRBJ2-1, with 10 bases lining up with TRBD2. This CDR3 is 14 amino acids long. With 1 base clipped from V and 10 bases from J, the junction kept 5 bases outside the gene matches. The V gene's germline CDR1 is SGHKS and CDR2 YYEKEE (reference sequence). The CDR3 region is CASSLTVSGREQFF. The CDR3 bases are TGTGCCAGCAGCTTGACGGTTAGCGGGAGGGAGCAGTTCTTC.

This rearrangement joins TRBV6-2 or TRBV6-3 to TRBJ1-1; 10 bases are a match to TRBD1. V was clipped by 5 bases and J by 8 bases; unmatched bases: 2. The CDR3 contains 12 residues. The germline gives CDR1 MNHEY, CDR2 SVGEGT. CDR3 loop: CASSRTGGEAFF. Here the CDR3 DNA reads TGTGCCAGCAGTCGGACAGGGGGGGAAGCTTTCTTT.